This T cell receptor beta chain was identified in a study of cytomegalovirus exposure and HLA in healthy donors. Broader study findings: The sole available immune exposure information was CMV serostatus. Analysis performed later found more than 15,000 TCR beta sequences associated with HLA alleles at 0.05 false discovery rate. V- and J-gene trimming in TCR beta was tied to a missense DCLRE1C variant by an analysis performed later. Listed as cytomegalovirus-associated were approximately 160 TCR beta chains.

As concerns this clone: Its target is not known.

The V and J ends lost 4 bases and 0 bases respectively, with 18 bases between them. The CDR3 is made up of 17 amino acids. Researchers ran the PCR with 60 Vbeta and 13 Jbeta primers. Repertoires were generated with immunoSEQ multiplex PCR, while TCRdb's copy carries only in-frame clones and drops some. The sample lists some 150,000 clones, around four fifths occurring once. The clonotype was recovered from a boy under 10 years old in good health and CMV-seronegative. The gene calls are TRBV5-3 and TRBJ2-3, with D perhaps matching TRBD1 (5 bases). TRBV5-3 is reported as an ORF; its role is uncertain. Input material: PBMCs. CDR3 DNA: TGTGCCAGAAGCCTGATCTTTGCAGGGATGAGCACAGATACGCAGTATTTT. It is translated as CARSLIFAGMSTDTQYF.